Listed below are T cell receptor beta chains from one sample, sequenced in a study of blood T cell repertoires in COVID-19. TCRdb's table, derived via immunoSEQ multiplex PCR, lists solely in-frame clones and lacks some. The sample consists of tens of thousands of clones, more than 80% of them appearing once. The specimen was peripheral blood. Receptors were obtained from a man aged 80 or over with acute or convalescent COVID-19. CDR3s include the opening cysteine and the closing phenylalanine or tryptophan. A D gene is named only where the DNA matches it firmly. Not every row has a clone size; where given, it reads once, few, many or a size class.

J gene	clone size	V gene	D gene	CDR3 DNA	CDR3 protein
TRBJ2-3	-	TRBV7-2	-	TGTGCCAGCAGCTTAGCGCGCCACACAGATACGCAGTATTTT	CASSLARHTDTQYF
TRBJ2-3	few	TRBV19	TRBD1	TGTGCCAGTAGTTTGGGACAGGACCAGACTACCCTCACAGATACGCAGTATTTT	CASSLGQDQTTLTDTQYF
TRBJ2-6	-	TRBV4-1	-	TGCGCCAGCAGCCAATCCTTGTCCCCTGGGGCCAACGTCCTGACTTTC	CASSQSLSPGANVLTF
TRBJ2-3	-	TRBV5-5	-	TGTGCCAGCAGCTTGGTTCGGGGGGCTGATAGCACAGATACGCAGTATTTT	CASSLVRGADSTDTQYF
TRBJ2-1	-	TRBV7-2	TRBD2	TGTGCCAGCAGCTTAACCCAGGCGGGGGGCTGGAATGAGCAGTTCTTC	CASSLTQAGGWNEQFF
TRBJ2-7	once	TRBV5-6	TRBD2	TGTGCCAGCAGCTCCGAGCGGGGGCGCAGTTACGAGCAGTACTTC	CASSSERGRSYEQYF
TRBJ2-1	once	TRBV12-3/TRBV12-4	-	TGTGCCAGCACGATCCCCTCGGGGTACGAGCAGTTCTTC	CASTIPSGYEQFF
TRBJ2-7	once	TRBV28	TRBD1	TGTGCCAGCAGTCAACAGGGGTCTCTGTACGAGCAGTACTTC	CASSQQGSLYEQYF
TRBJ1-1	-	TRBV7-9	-	TGTGCCAGCAGCCCGGGGTCATCAAGTCAGGCTTTCTTT	CASSPGSSSQAFF
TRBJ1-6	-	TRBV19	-	TGTGCCAGTAGTATAGACTCAGGGGTAAAATCACCCCTCCACTTT	CASSIDSGVKSPLHF
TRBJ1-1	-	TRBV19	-	TGTGCCAGTAGAGGGACGAGGGGCAGGGGCGCCAACACTGAAGCTTTCTTT	CASRGTRGRGANTEAFF
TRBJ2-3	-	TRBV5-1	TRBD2	TGCGCCAGCAGCCCTTTCCCCGGGACTAGCGGGACAGATACGCAGTATTTT	CASSPFPGTSGTDTQYF
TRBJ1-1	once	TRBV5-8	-	TGTGCCAGCAGCTCCAGGGTGGGCACTGAAGCTTTCTTT	CASSSRVGTEAFF
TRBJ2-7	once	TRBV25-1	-	TGTGCCAGCAGTCGTAGCCCAGCCTACGAGCAGTACTTC	CASSRSPAYEQYF
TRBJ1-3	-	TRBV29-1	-	TGCAGCGTTCCCGGGTTCTCTGGAAACACCATATATTTT	CSVPGFSGNTIYF
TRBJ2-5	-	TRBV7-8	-	TGTGCCAGCAGCTTATATCCGGGGGGCCTCCAAGAGACCCAGTACTTC	CASSLYPGGLQETQYF
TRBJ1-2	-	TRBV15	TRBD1	TGTGCCACCAGCGAAGACAGGGGTTATGGCTACACCTTC	CATSEDRGYGYTF
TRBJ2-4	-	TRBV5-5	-	TGTGCCAGCAGCTTGGATAACCCCCAGAACATTCAGTACTTC	CASSLDNPQNIQYF
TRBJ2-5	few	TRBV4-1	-	TGCGCCAGCAGCCCTCACATCTTAGCGATTGAGACCCAGTACTTC	CASSPHILAIETQYF
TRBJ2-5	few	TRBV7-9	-	TGTGCCAGCAGCTTAACCGCGGGGGAGACCCAGTACTTC	CASSLTAGETQYF
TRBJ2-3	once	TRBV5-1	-	TGCGCCAGCAGCTGGGGGACTCCGGTGGATAAGGATACGCAGTATTTT	CASSWGTPVDKDTQYF
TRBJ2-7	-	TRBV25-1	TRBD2	TGTGCCAGCAGCCTGCACGGGAGGTCCGAGCAGTACTTC	CASSLHGRSEQYF
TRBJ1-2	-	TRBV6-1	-	TGTGCCAGCATCGCAGGGCTGCCTAACTATGGCTACACCTTC	CASIAGLPNYGYTF
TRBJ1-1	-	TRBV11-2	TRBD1	TGTGCCAGCAGCCGCCCGAACCCCAGGGGGACTGAAGCTTTCTTT	CASSRPNPRGTEAFF
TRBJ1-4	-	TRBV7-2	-	TGTGCCAGCACGCCTCGGGAGGGTGAAAAACTGTTTTTT	CASTPREGEKLFF
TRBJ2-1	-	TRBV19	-	TGTGCCAGTAGTATACTACCGTACAATGAGCAGTTCTTC	CASSILPYNEQFF
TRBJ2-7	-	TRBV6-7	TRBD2	TGTGCCAGCAGTCTCCCTAGCGGGATCAAAACCCCGTTGAGTTTAGAGCAGTACTTC	CASSLPSGIKTPLSLEQYF
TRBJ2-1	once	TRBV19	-	TGTGCCAGTAGTTTCGGGACACACTTCAATGAGCAGTTCTTC	CASSFGTHFNEQFF
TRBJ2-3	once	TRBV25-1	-	TGTGCCAGCAGTGAGGGGGCAAGGGATACGCAGTATTTT	CASSEGARDTQYF
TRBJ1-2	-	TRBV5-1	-	TGCGCCAGCAGCTTGGCAGGGGACTATGGCTACACCTTC	CASSLAGDYGYTF
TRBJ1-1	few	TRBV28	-	TGTGCCAGCAGCCCCCCACAGGTGGCGGGGCTTGGGAACACTGAAGCTTTCTTT	CASSPPQVAGLGNTEAFF
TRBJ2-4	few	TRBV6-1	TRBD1	TGTGCCAGCAGTGATGCGGGACAGGGGGCTGACATTCAGTACTTC	CASSDAGQGADIQYF
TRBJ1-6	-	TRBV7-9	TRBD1	TGTGCCAGCAGCCCCCAGCGGCCAGGGGGTCATAATTCACCCCTCCACTTT	CASSPQRPGGHNSPLHF
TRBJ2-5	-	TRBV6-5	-	TGTGCCAGCAGTTACCGGGACTTCTCTGGGGGAGAGACCCAGTACTTC	CASSYRDFSGGETQYF
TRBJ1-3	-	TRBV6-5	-	TGTGCCAGCAGTTTATTGGGCAGCTACTCTGGAAACACCATATATTTT	CASSLLGSYSGNTIYF
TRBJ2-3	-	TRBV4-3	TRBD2	TGCGCCAGCAGCCAAGGACTAGCGGGAGACGCAGATACGCAGTATTTT	CASSQGLAGDADTQYF
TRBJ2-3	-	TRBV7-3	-	TGTGCCAGCAGCTTACAGGGTCTTGGTCTTGATACGCAGTATTTT	CASSLQGLGLDTQYF
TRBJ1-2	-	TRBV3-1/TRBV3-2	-	TGTGCCAGCAGCCTTCAGGGCTTTCGCGGTTACACCTTC	CASSLQGFRGYTF
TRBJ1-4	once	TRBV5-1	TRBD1	TGCGCCAGCAGTCCGGTGGACAGGACGTTACAGGGAAATGAAAAACTGTTTTTT	CASSPVDRTLQGNEKLFF
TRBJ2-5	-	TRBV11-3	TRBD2	TGTGCCAGCAGCCCCGGGGGGGGAGGGAAGACCCAAGAGACCCAGTACTTC	CASSPGGGGKTQETQYF
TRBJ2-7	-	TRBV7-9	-	TGTGCCAGCAGCTTAGCGACTTCCTACGAGCAGTACTTC	CASSLATSYEQYF
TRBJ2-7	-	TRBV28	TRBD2	TGTGCCAGCAGGATACGACCGGGACTAGCGGGGGGCTCGCTCTACGAGCAGTACTTC	CASRIRPGLAGGSLYEQYF
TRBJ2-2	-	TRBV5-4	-	TGTGCCAGCAGCTTGCGGACAGTGAACACCGGGGAGCTGTTTTTT	CASSLRTVNTGELFF
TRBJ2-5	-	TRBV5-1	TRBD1	TGCGCCAGCAGCCCGGACTGGGGACAGGGGGCAGAGACCCAGTACTTC	CASSPDWGQGAETQYF
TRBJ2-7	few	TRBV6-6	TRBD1	TGTGCCAGCAGTGACAGGGAAGGGCAGTACTTC	CASSDREGQYF
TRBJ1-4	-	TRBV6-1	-	TGTGCCAGCAGTGAAGGTCAGGGGAGGGGTGAAAAACTGTTTTTT	CASSEGQGRGEKLFF
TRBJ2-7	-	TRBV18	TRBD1	TGTGCCAGCTCACCACTAGGGACAGGGGGTGCCCGTATGAGCTCCTACGAGCAGTACTTC	CASSPLGTGGARMSSYEQYF
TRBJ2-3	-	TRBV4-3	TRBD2	TGCGCCAGCAGCCAAGCCGGGGGGAGCACAGATACGCAGTATTTT	CASSQAGGSTDTQYF
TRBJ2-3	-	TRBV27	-	TGTGCCAGCAGTTTCCTAGAAGATACGCAGTATTTT	CASSFLEDTQYF
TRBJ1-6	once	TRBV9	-	TGTGCCAGCAGCGCAACGACAGCAAATTATAATTCACCCCTCCACTTT	CASSATTANYNSPLHF
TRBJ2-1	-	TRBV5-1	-	TGCGCCAGCAGCCCAGGAGGCGCCCCGGAGGGCAATGAGCAGTTCTTC	CASSPGGAPEGNEQFF
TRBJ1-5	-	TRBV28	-	TGTGCCAGCAGTTTAGAGGTTCGGGGGGACATATATCAGCCCCAGCATTTT	CASSLEVRGDIYQPQHF
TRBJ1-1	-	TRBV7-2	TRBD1	TGTGCCAGCAGCCGGGACAGGATGAACACTGAAGCTTTCTTT	CASSRDRMNTEAFF
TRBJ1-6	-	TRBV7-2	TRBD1	TGTGCCAGCAGACTAGGGTGGGACAGGTTTTCCCTTATGGAATCACCCCTCCACTTT	CASRLGWDRFSLMESPLHF
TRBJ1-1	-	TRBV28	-	TGTGCCAGCAGTTCCCCAGGAGGGCTCACTGAAGCTTTCTTT	CASSSPGGLTEAFF
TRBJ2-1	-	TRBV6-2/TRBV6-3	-	TGTGCCAGCAGCCCACTCCGTGAGACAGTAATCGATGAGCAGTTCTTC	CASSPLRETVIDEQFF
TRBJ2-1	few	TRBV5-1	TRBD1	TGCGCCAGCAGCTACGACCGCAGGGACAGGCTGAATGAGCAGTTCTTC	CASSYDRRDRLNEQFF
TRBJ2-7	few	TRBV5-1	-	TGCGCCAGCAGCACCTCCACGACACAGGGTCCCCCGTCGCGCGAGCAGTACTTC	CASSTSTTQGPPSREQYF
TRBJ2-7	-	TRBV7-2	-	TGTGCCAGCAGCTTATCCACTAGGCCGGGCCACGAGCAGTACTTC	CASSLSTRPGHEQYF